The 15 T cell receptor beta chains below come from one sample, sequenced in a study of blood T cell repertoires in COVID-19. Profiled with immunoSEQ multiplex PCR; TCRdb holds only in-frame clones, not every one. The table lists approximately 67,000 clones, 75% to 90% of them singletons, with around 8% in the top ten. Sequenced: peripheral blood. These receptors came from a man between 50 and 59 years old with active COVID-19.

The chain links TRBV18 to TRBJ2-3, with 14 positions matching TRBD2. After removal of 3 bases from V and 3 bases from J, the junction contained 5 bases not matched to a gene. The CDR3 has 17 residues. CDR1 is KGHSH and CDR2 is LQKENI in the germline V gene. As DNA, the CDR3 is TGTGCCAGCTCACCTAGTGGACTAGCGGGAGGTACAGATACGCAGTATTTT. Translation gives CASSPSGLAGGTDTQYF.

This clone was detected only a few times. The J gene is TRBJ2-6, the V gene TRBV7-2; weak D call: TRBD2 (6 bases). This CDR3 comprises 18 residues. The germline CDR1 and CDR2 sequences are SGHTA and FQGNSA. The V end lost 5 bases, the J end lost 0 bases, and 17 bases lay between the germline ends. CDR3 in amino acids: CASSPRAGLISGANVLTF. CDR3 in DNA: TGTGCCAGCAGCCCCCGGGCGGGGCTTATCTCTGGGGCCAACGTCCTGACTTTC.

The V call is TRBV20-1, the J call TRBJ2-1; TRBD2 matches at 10 bases. Looked up from germline, CDR1 is DFQATT and CDR2 is SNEGSKA (reference sequence). There are 17 residues in the CDR3. The junction had 16 bases not matched to a gene; V was cut back by 3 bases and J by 8 bases. The CDR3 sequence is CSASSFSGGSGGHEQFF. Here the CDR3 DNA reads TGCAGTGCTAGTTCATTTAGCGGGGGGTCCGGCGGCCATGAGCAGTTCTTC.

The chain carries TRBV19 and TRBJ1-5, with D perhaps matching TRBD1 (5 bases). The CDR3 runs 15 residues. V was pared by 3 bases and J by 0 bases, with 9 bases between. Germline-derived CDR1 and CDR2 are LNHDA and SQIVND (reference sequence). CDR3 loop: CASSIRQGSNQPQHF. The CDR3 DNA is TGTGCCAGTAGTATCCGGCAGGGTAGCAATCAGCCCCAGCATTTT. Supplemented by reference TRBV19 and TRBJ1-5, the full variable domain reads DGGITQSPKYLFRKEGQNVTLSCEQNLNHDAMYWYRQDPGQGLRLIYYSQIVNDFQKGDIAEGYSVSREKKESFPLTVTSAQKNPTAFYLCASSIRQGSNQPQHFGDGTRLSIL.

A single count supports this clone. This chain connects TRBV7-2 to TRBJ2-5, with 14 bases aligning to TRBD2. Germline CDR1 and CDR2: SGHTA and FQGNSA. V trimming: 5 bases; J trimming: 3 bases; junction bases outside the gene matches: 2. This CDR3 contains 15 residues. The CDR3 region is CASSPGLAGEETQYF. The CDR3 DNA is TGTGCCAGCAGCCCGGGACTAGCGGGAGAAGAGACCCAGTACTTC.

V gene TRBV5-4 combines with J gene TRBJ1-6; TRBD1 matches 8 bases. The germline gives CDR1 SGHNT, CDR2 YYREEE (reference sequence). Unmatched junction bases numbered 7, after V lost 4 bases and J lost 7 bases. CDR3 length: 15 amino acids. The CDR3: CASSRPGTGNSPLHF. Written as DNA, the CDR3 is TGTGCCAGCAGCCGTCCGGGGACAGGAAATTCACCCCTCCACTTT.

This chain uses TRBV5-1 with TRBJ2-7; tentatively, D is TRBD1 (6 bases). The germline gives CDR1 SGHRS, CDR2 YFSETQ. Trimming took off 3 bases at V and 1 base at J, with 14 bases between the two ends. The CDR3 spans 15 residues. The CDR3 loop is CASSSYRENSYEQYF. In DNA, the CDR3 is TGCGCCAGCAGCTCCTACAGGGAAAATTCCTACGAGCAGTACTTC.

The chain combines TRBV4-1 with TRBJ1-4; 8 bases map to TRBD1. The germline CDR1 and CDR2 sequences are MGHRA and YSYEKL. The CDR3 spans 15 residues. With 6 bases clipped from V and 4 bases from J, the junction kept 7 bases outside the gene matches. CDR3 sequence (DNA): TGCGCCAGCAGGCGGTTGACAGGGGTTAATGAAAAACTGTTTTTT. Translated, it gives CASRRLTGVNEKLFF.

V and J are TRBV5-5 and TRBJ1-2; D might be TRBD1 (5 bases). Trimming removed 3 bases from V and 2 bases from J, with 11 bases in between. There are 14 residues in the CDR3. Looked up from germline, CDR1 is SGHKS and CDR2 is YYEKEE (reference sequence). This CDR3 is CASSSGFSNYGYTF. The CDR3 bases are TGTGCCAGCAGCTCAGGGTTTTCCAACTATGGCTACACCTTC. Using reference TRBV5-5 and TRBJ1-2 for the parts outside the CDR3, the full variable domain is DAGVTQSPTHLIKTRGQQVTLRCSPISGHKSVSWYQQVLGQGPQFIFQYYEKEERGRGNFPDRFSARQFPNYSSELNVNALLLGDSALYLCASSSGFSNYGYTFGSGTRLTVV.

The rearrangement joins TRBV24-1 to TRBJ1-4; possibly TRBD1 for D (6 bases). The CDR3 contains 13 residues. V lost 5 bases and J lost 6, with 9 bases in between. The V gene's germline CDR1 is KGHDR and CDR2 SFDVKD. The CDR3 nucleotides read TGTGCCACCAGTGGAACAGGGTATGAAAAACTGTTTTTT. Translated, it gives CATSGTGYEKLFF.

The chain joins TRBV27 to TRBJ2-1; 7 bases agree with TRBD1. Trimming at V came to 5 bases and at J to 15 bases, leaving 16 bases not matched to a gene. This CDR3 has 14 residues. CDR1 and CDR2 from the germline V gene are MNHEY and SMNVEV (reference sequence). The CDR3 sequence is CASSETNRGSVMFF. The CDR3 DNA sequence: TGTGCCAGCAGTGAAACTAACAGGGGATCTGTTATGTTCTTC.

This clone was seen more than once but under ten times. The chain has TRBV19 and TRBJ2-7; 10 nucleotides line up with TRBD1. This CDR3 comprises 15 residues. Germline CDR1 is LNHDA and CDR2 is SQIVND (reference sequence). With 6 bases clipped from V and 0 bases from J, the junction kept 5 bases outside the gene matches. CDR3 region: CASRPGTGASYEQYF. The CDR3, as DNA: TGTGCCAGTAGACCCGGGACAGGGGCCTCCTACGAGCAGTACTTC.

DNA of the CDR3: TGTGCCAGCAGTTATGAGTCAGATGGGCGTCCTGGATCCACAGATACGCAGTATTTT. Translated: CASSYESDGRPGSTDTQYF. The rearrangement uses TRBV6-2 or TRBV6-3 and TRBJ2-3; D unresolved. Germline CDR1 reads MNHEY; CDR2 reads SVGEGT. CDR3 length: 19 amino acids. V lost 3 bases, J lost 2 bases, and 24 bases lay in between.

The chain carries TRBV2 and TRBJ2-7, with D perhaps matching TRBD2 (5 bases). Trimming took 8 bases from V and 2 from J, leaving 13 bases between them. The CDR3 totals 13 residues. Germline V gene sequence: CDR1 SNHLY, CDR2 FYNNEI. Here the CDR3 DNA reads TGTGCCAGCGGGAAGGGAGAAACCTACGAGCAGTACTTC. Amino acids: CASGKGETYEQYF.

V usage is TRBV7-9 and J usage is TRBJ1-3, with a weak D call TRBD1 (6 bases). This CDR3 comprises 16 residues. Germline V lookup: CDR1 SEHNR, CDR2 FQNEAQ (reference sequence). Trimming shortened V by 4 bases and J by 0 bases, and 13 bases separated the two germline ends. The CDR3 loop is CASSSGQPSSGNTIYF. The CDR3 DNA reads TGTGCCAGCAGCTCGGGACAACCGAGCTCTGGAAACACCATATATTTT.